The 26 T cell receptor beta chains reported below all come from one sample, sequenced in a study of cytomegalovirus exposure and HLA in healthy donors. Amplification used 60 Vbeta primers and 13 Jbeta primers. Sequenced by immunoSEQ multiplex PCR; TCRdb stores in-frame clones only, minus some. Here the sample spans around 150,000 clones, approximately 77% being singletons. The sequenced material came from PBMCs. The source is a woman aged 40 to 49 in good health and CMV-seronegative.

The J gene is TRBJ1-4, the V gene TRBV6-6; 7 bases align to TRBD1. CDR3 length: 15 amino acids. Germline V gives CDR1 MNHNY, CDR2 SVGAGI (reference sequence). After removal of 6 bases from V and 4 bases from J, the junction contained 8 bases not matched to a gene. The CDR3 DNA sequence: TGTGCCAGCAGGCTAACAGGGGCTAATAATGAAAAACTGTTTTTT. Translating it yields CASRLTGANNEKLFF.

The table lists this clone with a count of one. The chain carries TRBV5-6 and TRBJ2-5; D might be TRBD1 (5 bases). The V and J ends lost 7 bases and 5 bases respectively, with 9 bases between them. The CDR3 is 11 residues long. Germline V lookup: CDR1 SGHDT, CDR2 YYEEEE. CDR3: CASQGGETQYF. CDR3 coding DNA: TGTGCCAGCCAGGGCGGCGAGACCCAGTACTTC.

V is TRBV18 and J is TRBJ2-5; D is perhaps TRBD2 (6 bases). The V gene's germline CDR1 is KGHSH and CDR2 LQKENI. The germline V and J ends were trimmed by 6 bases and 1 base, with 15 bases remaining between them. The CDR3 spans 15 residues. CDR3 sequence: CASSPGTSSQETQYF. In DNA form, the CDR3 reads TGTGCCAGCTCTCCCGGGACTTCCAGCCAAGAGACCCAGTACTTC.

The chain links TRBV29-1 to TRBJ1-1; a weak D match, TRBD1 (5 bases). Per the germline V gene, CDR1 is SQVTM and CDR2 is ANQGSEA. V gave up 4 bases and J gave up 6 bases, with 15 bases separating them. The CDR3 runs to 13 residues. Here the CDR3 DNA reads TGCAGCGTTGCTCTCCGGGGGTCAGCTGAAGCTTTCTTT. Residues: CSVALRGSAEAFF.

The chain carries TRBV29-1 and TRBJ2-2; possibly TRBD2 for D (5 bases). Germline-derived CDR1 and CDR2 are SQVTM and ANQGSEA. CDR3 length: 15 amino acids. The ends were cut back, 4 bases at V and 0 bases at J, with 12 bases in the middle. CDR3 amino acids: CSVGGQPSNTGELFF. The CDR3 nucleotides are TGCAGCGTTGGCGGGCAGCCATCGAACACCGGGGAGCTGTTTTTT.

This clone was seen a handful of times. The rearrangement uses TRBV18 and TRBJ1-5, with 7 bases lining up with TRBD1. V lost 2 bases to trimming and J lost 7 bases; unmatched junction nucleotides: 5. The CDR3 extends over 14 amino acids. CDR1 and CDR2 from the germline V gene are KGHSH and LQKENI. CDR3 loop: CASSPMRGHQPQHF. CDR3 DNA: TGTGCCAGCTCACCAATGAGGGGGCACCAGCCCCAGCATTTT.

The chain has TRBV19 and TRBJ1-4, with TRBD1 matching over 9 bases. Trimming cost V 8 bases and J 8 bases; bases outside gene matches: 3. The CDR3 is 12 amino acids. Per germline, CDR1 LNHDA and CDR2 SQIVND (reference sequence). CDR3 DNA sequence: TGTGCCAGTGGGGACAGGGACGAAAAACTGTTTTTT. Amino acid sequence: CASGDRDEKLFF. The full variable domain, rest sourced from reference TRBV19 and TRBJ1-4, is DGGITQSPKYLFRKEGQNVTLSCEQNLNHDAMYWYRQDPGQGLRLIYYSQIVNDFQKGDIAEGYSVSREKKESFPLTVTSAQKNPTAFYLCASGDRDEKLFFGSGTQLSVL.

In this sample, this clone turned up once. Germline and junction disagree at one end, which may indicate a read error. The rearrangement uses TRBV7-9 and TRBJ2-3, with 7 bases lining up with TRBD1. Germline assignment: CDR1 SEHNR and CDR2 FQNEAQ (reference sequence). There are 15 residues in the CDR3. The CDR3 coding sequence is TGTGCCAGCAGTTTAGGGACAGCCTTCACAGATACGCAGTATTTT. It encodes CASSLGTAFTDTQYF. Using reference TRBV7-9 and TRBJ2-3 for the parts outside the CDR3, the full variable domain is DTGVSQNPRHKITKRGQNVTFRCDPISEHNRLYWYRQTLGQGPEFLTYFQNEAQLEKSRLLSDRFSAERPKGSFSTLEIQRTEQGDSAMYLCASSLGTAFTDTQYFGPGTRLTVL.

The rearrangement joins TRBV27 to TRBJ1-1; D is ambiguous. The CDR3 loop spans 13 amino acids. Trimming removed 2 bases from V and 6 bases from J, with 10 bases in between. Germline CDR1 is MNHEY and CDR2 is SMNVEV (reference sequence). DNA for the CDR3: TGTGCCAGCAGTTTACAGAGAGACTCTGAAGCTTTCTTT. Protein sequence: CASSLQRDSEAFF.

The J gene is TRBJ1-2, the V gene TRBV19; D gene uncertain. CDR3 length: 16 amino acids. Per the germline V gene, CDR1 is LNHDA and CDR2 is SQIVND (reference sequence). Between the trimmed V and J ends, which lost 7 bases and 4 bases, there was a span of 22 bases. The CDR3 nucleotides are TGTGCCAGTACCGAGACGTGGGCGGGCGCGGGCTATGGCTACACCTTC. This codes for CASTETWAGAGYGYTF.

V and J are TRBV4-2 and TRBJ1-2; D is possibly TRBD1 (6 bases). The V gene's germline CDR1 is LGHNA and CDR2 YNFKEQ. CDR3 size: 13 residues. V was cut by 3 bases and J by 4 bases, with 9 bases left in between. The CDR3 nucleotides are TGTGCCAGCAGCCACGGCAGGGGCTATGGCTACACCTTC. This codes for CASSHGRGYGYTF.

This sequence joins TRBV5-1 and TRBJ1-1, with no clear D. Trimming removed 4 bases at V and 2 bases at J, with 12 bases between. The CDR3 runs to 14 residues. Per germline, CDR1 SGHRS and CDR2 YFSETQ. CDR3 DNA sequence: TGCGCCAGCAGCCCTAGTGGTCTAAACACTGAAGCTTTCTTT. It yields the protein CASSPSGLNTEAFF.

The gene calls are TRBV5-4 and TRBJ1-4, with D maybe TRBD1 (6 bases). The germline V and J ends were trimmed by 5 bases and 6 bases, with 11 bases remaining between them. This CDR3 spans 13 amino acids. Germline values: CDR1 SGHNT, CDR2 YYREEE (reference sequence). The CDR3 loop reads CASRQQGYEKLFF. For the CDR3, the DNA is TGTGCCAGCAGACAACAGGGATATGAAAAACTGTTTTTT.

This chain uses TRBV5-1 with TRBJ1-4, with D perhaps matching TRBD1 (6 bases). Between the trimmed V and J ends, which lost 0 bases and 8 bases, there was a span of 11 bases. Germline loops: CDR1 SGHRS, CDR2 YFSETQ. The CDR3 has 14 amino acids. The CDR3 coding sequence is TGCGCCAGCAGCTTGGAGGGGACAAGGGAAAAACTGTTTTTT. The encoded protein is CASSLEGTREKLFF.

The chain recombines TRBV11-2 with TRBJ1-2; maybe TRBD1 (5 bases). Germline values: CDR1 SGHAT, CDR2 FQNNGV. This CDR3 comprises 13 residues. Trimming removed 1 base from V and 6 bases from J, with 9 bases in between. The CDR3 protein is CASSLAGQDGYTF. The CDR3 DNA follows: TGTGCCAGCAGCTTAGCAGGGCAGGATGGCTACACCTTC. Filled out from reference TRBV11-2 and TRBJ1-2, the complete variable domain reads EAGVAQSPRYKIIEKRQSVAFWCNPISGHATLYWYQQILGQGPKLLIQFQNNGVVDDSQLPKDRFSAERLKGVDSTLKIQPAKLEDSAVYLCASSLAGQDGYTFGSGTRLTVV.

The chain uses TRBV6-6 and TRBJ1-2; no reliable D call. Deletions cut 7 bases from V and 6 bases from J, with 12 bases between. CDR1 and CDR2 from the germline V gene are MNHNY and SVGAGI (reference sequence). CDR3 length: 12 amino acids. The CDR3 sequence is CASTEDLDGYTF. In nucleotides, the CDR3 is TGTGCCAGCACGGAGGACCTGGATGGCTACACCTTC.

As regards this clone: Within the sample, other DNA sequences also encode this same CDR3. The chain has TRBV11-1 and TRBJ2-7; 9 bases align to TRBD1. Per germline, CDR1 SGHAT and CDR2 FQDESV (reference sequence). The CDR3 runs to 14 residues. J was trimmed by 3 bases and V by 5 bases; bases with no gene match: 5. The CDR3 sequence is CASSLDRGLYEQYF. The CDR3 nucleotides are TGTGCCAGCAGCCTGGACAGGGGACTCTACGAGCAGTACTTC.

This clone was detected only once. The chain links TRBV27 to TRBJ1-5; D may be TRBD1 (6 bases). The germline V gene has CDR1 MNHEY and CDR2 SMNVEV (reference sequence). The CDR3 consists of 16 residues. V lost 1 base to trimming and J lost 4 bases, with 14 bases between them. The CDR3 is CASSLLGGRGNQPQHF. CDR3 coding DNA: TGTGCCAGCAGTTTATTGGGGGGGCGCGGAAATCAGCCCCAGCATTTT.

The chain is built from TRBV6-5 and TRBJ2-7; a possible D gene is TRBD1 (6 bases). The germline V gene has CDR1 MNHEY and CDR2 SVGAGI. The CDR3 sequence is 12 residues long. V was pared by 4 bases and J by 4 bases, with 8 bases between. Here the CDR3 DNA reads TGTGCCAGCAGTTCAGGGGTTTACGAGCAGTACTTC. Translated, it gives CASSSGVYEQYF.

The rearrangement links TRBV5-6 to TRBJ1-2, with 9 bases that match TRBD1. V lost 4 bases, J lost 4 bases, and 17 bases stayed unmatched. The germline V gene has CDR1 SGHDT and CDR2 YYEEEE. CDR3 length: 18 amino acids. CDR3 protein: CASSQSGTTGGISYGYTF. CDR3 coding DNA: TGTGCCAGCAGCCAGAGTGGTACGACAGGGGGGATCAGCTATGGCTACACCTTC.

This chain uses TRBV5-8 with TRBJ1-1, with a possible D match to TRBD1 (5 bases). V was pared by 7 bases and J by 2 bases, with 12 bases between. Germline CDR1 SGHTS, CDR2 YDEGEE. The CDR3 consists of 13 residues. CDR3 amino acids: CASQLDSNTEAFF. The CDR3 DNA reads as TGTGCCAGCCAATTAGACAGTAACACTGAAGCTTTCTTT.

This CDR3 is CASSLWSPVTGPYEQYF. CDR3 in DNA: TGTGCCAGCAGTTTATGGTCCCCCGTGACAGGGCCCTACGAGCAGTACTTC. The genes are TRBV28 and TRBJ2-7, with 7 bases fitting TRBD1. J lost 2 bases, V lost 0 bases, and 10 bases had no gene match. Germline lookup yields CDR1 MDHEN and CDR2 SYDVKM. The CDR3 runs 17 residues.

The chain has TRBV15 and TRBJ2-3; possibly TRBD1 for D (6 bases). V was clipped by 5 bases and J by 1 base, with 16 bases between them. This CDR3 spans 16 amino acids. CDR1 and CDR2 (germline): LNHNV, YYDKDF (reference sequence). Written as DNA, the CDR3 is TGTGCCACCAGCTCCCAGCGACAGGCAGGCACAGATACGCAGTATTTT. Its translation: CATSSQRQAGTDTQYF.

The gene calls are TRBV5-1 and TRBJ1-2, with D maybe TRBD1 (5 bases). CDR3 length: 15 amino acids. Germline lookup yields CDR1 SGHRS and CDR2 YFSETQ. Deletions cut 1 base from V and 5 bases from J, with 15 bases between. The CDR3 coding sequence is TGCGCCAGCAGCTTGACTCAACGGGGGAGATATGGCTACACCTTC. Protein: CASSLTQRGRYGYTF.

This clone has just a few counts. The J gene is TRBJ1-2, the V gene TRBV2; no clear D gene. The CDR3 runs to 13 residues. Trimming removed 2 bases at V and 3 bases at J, with 7 bases between. Germline V gives CDR1 SNHLY, CDR2 FYNNEI. The CDR3 DNA reads TGTGCCAGCAGTGAACAGATCTACTATGGCTACACCTTC. Translation gives CASSEQIYYGYTF.

The table lists this clone with a count of one. The chain couples TRBV14 to TRBJ1-2; D remains ambiguous. The ends were cut back, 1 base at V and 2 bases at J, with 14 bases in the middle. Per germline, CDR1 SGHDN and CDR2 FVKESK. This CDR3 spans 16 amino acids. CDR3 DNA sequence: TGTGCCAGCAGCCAAGTTGGGCGGGCAACAAACTATGGCTACACCTTC. Its translation: CASSQVGRATNYGYTF.